Listed here are 30 T cell receptor beta chains from one sample, sequenced in a study of shared clonotypes between healthy human individuals. CD45RO-negative, CCR7-positively selected cells formed the naive CD8 fraction, excluding terminally differentiated effector memory CD45RA+ cells. Profiling relied on immunoSEQ multiplex PCR, and the TCRdb table lists in-frame clones only, not all of them. Here the sample spans approximately 740,000 clones, nearly 95% being singletons. Sequencing was done on a sample of naive CD8+ T cells sorted from blood. These receptors came from a man between 25 and 39 years old in good health.

The chain links TRBV16 to TRBJ2-7; TRBD2 matches at 12 bases. Germline V gives CDR1 KGHSY, CDR2 FQNENV. Trimming at V came to 7 bases and at J to 3 bases, leaving 7 bases not matched to a gene. This CDR3 has 15 residues. The CDR3: CASTRLAGEDYEQYF. For the CDR3, the DNA is TGTGCCAGCACCAGACTAGCGGGAGAGGACTACGAGCAGTACTTC. The full variable domain, in which reference TRBV16 and TRBJ2-7 provide the parts outside the CDR3, is GEEVAQTPKHLVRGEGQKAKLYCAPIKGHSYVFWYQQVLKNEFKFLISFQNENVFDETGMPKERFSAKCLPNSPCSLEIQATKLEDSAVYFCASTRLAGEDYEQYFGPGTRLTVT.

This sequence joins TRBV13 and TRBJ2-1; 7 nucleotides align to TRBD1. The CDR3 consists of 16 residues. V was clipped by 5 bases and J by 6 bases; unmatched bases: 13. Germline CDR1 reads PRHDT; CDR2 reads FYEKMQ (reference sequence). CDR3 protein: CASSQYRDSGRNEQFF. The CDR3 region has the DNA TGTGCCAGCAGCCAATACAGGGACAGTGGGCGCAATGAGCAGTTCTTC.

In nucleotides, the CDR3 is TGTGCCAGCAGCTTTATTGACGAGCAGTACTTC. Its protein product is CASSFIDEQYF. The chain recombines TRBV5-6 with TRBJ2-7; no clear D. Germline CDR1 reads SGHDT; CDR2 reads YYEEEE. This CDR3 has 11 residues. Trimming pared 2 bases from V and 5 bases from J, leaving 5 bases between.

The rearrangement links TRBV5-1 to TRBJ1-1, with unresolved D. Germline-derived CDR1 and CDR2 are SGHRS and YFSETQ. The V end was cut by 2 bases, the J end by 6 bases, with 17 bases between. This CDR3 is 15 amino acids long. In DNA form, the CDR3 reads TGCGCCAGCAGCTTTGGCCGGGGTGGAGTCCCTGAAGCTTTCTTT. It codes for CASSFGRGGVPEAFF.

The chain uses TRBV29-1 and TRBJ2-7, with 13 bases fitting TRBD2. V was pared by 8 bases and J by 0 bases, with 7 bases of the junction left unmatched. The germline CDR1 and CDR2 sequences are SQVTM and ANQGSEA. The CDR3 contains 15 residues. The CDR3 reads CSTWTSGGSSYEQYF. CDR3 DNA sequence: TGCAGCACCTGGACTAGCGGGGGAAGCTCCTACGAGCAGTACTTC.

The gene calls are TRBV7-9 and TRBJ2-3, with 9 nucleotides matching TRBD2. The CDR3 runs 15 residues. With 6 bases clipped from V and 2 bases from J, the junction kept 6 bases outside the gene matches. Per the germline V gene, CDR1 is SEHNR and CDR2 is FQNEAQ (reference sequence). As DNA, the CDR3 is TGTGCCAGCAGTCTGTCTAGCGGGATCACAGATACGCAGTATTTT. Its protein product is CASSLSSGITDTQYF.

This clone has only one observation. J is TRBJ2-3 and V is TRBV27; D is uncertain. Trimming stripped 2 bases from V and 3 bases from J, with 6 bases between. CDR1 and CDR2 (germline): MNHEY, SMNVEV (reference sequence). The CDR3 sequence is 13 residues long. The CDR3 sequence: CASSLATTDTQYF. In DNA, the CDR3 is TGTGCCAGCAGTTTAGCCACTACAGATACGCAGTATTTT.

The V call is TRBV19, the J call TRBJ2-3; 7 bases map to TRBD2. This CDR3 is built from 16 residues. V shed 7 bases, J shed 0 bases, and the junction held 10 bases outside the gene matches. Germline loops: CDR1 LNHDA, CDR2 SQIVND (reference sequence). The DNA for the CDR3 is TGTGCCAGTACGGCGGGGAGGGGACCTAGCACAGATACGCAGTATTTT. As protein: CASTAGRGPSTDTQYF.

The genes are TRBV9 and TRBJ2-3; D may be TRBD1 (5 bases). The CDR3 totals 18 residues. CDR1 and CDR2 (germline): SGDLS, YYNGEE. V lost 3 bases and J 1 base, leaving 21 bases between the germline ends. This chain's CDR3 is CASSAPGVWGQGTDTQYF. Written as DNA, the CDR3 is TGTGCCAGCAGCGCTCCGGGCGTTTGGGGCCAAGGCACAGATACGCAGTATTTT.

This clone was seen just once. The rearrangement joins TRBV5-1 to TRBJ2-3, with 10 positions matching TRBD1. The junction had 3 bases not matched to a gene; V was cut back by 4 bases and J by 1 base. Per germline, CDR1 SGHRS and CDR2 YFSETQ. CDR3 length: 15 residues. CDR3 coding DNA: TGCGCCAGCAGCGAGGGGACAGGGGGCACAGATACGCAGTATTTT. It codes for CASSEGTGGTDTQYF.

The chain employs TRBV10-2 and TRBJ2-1, with TRBD2 matching 8 bases. V gave up 4 bases and J gave up 6 bases; unmatched junction bases: 5. CDR3 length: 14 amino acids. Germline CDR1 and CDR2: WSHSY and SAAADI. The chain's CDR3 is CASSVGRAINEQFF. In DNA form, the CDR3 reads TGCGCCAGCAGTGTCGGGAGGGCCATCAATGAGCAGTTCTTC.

The chain joins TRBV27 to TRBJ2-2; D call uncertain. CDR3 length equals 16 residues. V was shortened by 2 bases and J by 0 bases, with 10 bases between the two germline ends. Germline V CDR1 and CDR2: MNHEY, SMNVEV (reference sequence). In nucleotides, the CDR3 is TGTGCCAGCAGTTTAAAGCAGGACCCGAACACCGGGGAGCTGTTTTTT. It is translated as CASSLKQDPNTGELFF.

V and J are TRBV19 and TRBJ1-1; 8 positions agree with TRBD1. Germline V gene sequence: CDR1 LNHDA, CDR2 SQIVND (reference sequence). Losses at the gene ends were 5 bases for V and 4 bases for J; bases not matched to a gene: 3. The CDR3 sequence is 13 residues long. CDR3 DNA: TGTGCCAGTAGTTCACAGGGGGTCACTGAAGCTTTCTTT. It yields the protein CASSSQGVTEAFF. The entire variable domain, with the rest obtained from reference TRBV19 and TRBJ1-1, is as follows: DGGITQSPKYLFRKEGQNVTLSCEQNLNHDAMYWYRQDPGQGLRLIYYSQIVNDFQKGDIAEGYSVSREKKESFPLTVTSAQKNPTAFYLCASSSQGVTEAFFGQGTRLTVV.

This sequence joins TRBV28 and TRBJ2-7, with D tentatively TRBD2 (5 bases). Trimming removed 6 bases at V and 6 bases at J, with 15 bases between. Germline-derived CDR1 and CDR2 are MDHEN and SYDVKM. This CDR3 region has 13 residues. DNA for the CDR3: TGTGCCAGCAGGCCGGACTGGGAGTCCGAGCAGTACTTC. Amino acids: CASRPDWESEQYF.

The chain couples TRBV27 to TRBJ2-7, with TRBD2 identical over 11 bases. This CDR3 is 15 amino acids long. Germline V gene sequence: CDR1 MNHEY, CDR2 SMNVEV (reference sequence). Trimming removed 7 bases from V and 7 bases from J; junction bases left unmatched: 12. The CDR3 DNA reads as TGTGCCAGCACCTCCGGGACTAGCGGAGCGGGGGAGCAGTACTTC. Its protein product is CASTSGTSGAGEQYF.

This chain connects TRBV29-1 to TRBJ2-1; D is unresolved. The V gene's germline CDR1 is SQVTM and CDR2 ANQGSEA. CDR3 size: 11 residues. Trimming pared 7 bases from V and 9 bases from J, leaving 13 bases between. CDR3 sequence reads: CSGWGGVEQFF. In DNA form, the CDR3 reads TGCAGCGGCTGGGGTGGGGTTGAGCAGTTCTTC.

For the CDR3, the DNA is TGCGCCAGCAGCCAGCGCAACACCGCACCGGGACAGGGGGCCTACGAGCAGTACTTC. Its protein is CASSQRNTAPGQGAYEQYF. The V gene is TRBV4-1, the J gene TRBJ2-7; TRBD1 agrees at 11 bases. J gave up 2 bases and V 3 bases, and 15 bases lay outside the gene matches. This CDR3 contains 19 residues. Germline values: CDR1 MGHRA, CDR2 YSYEKL.

This chain connects TRBV18 to TRBJ1-5; unclear D gene. This CDR3 spans 14 amino acids. CDR1 and CDR2 (germline): KGHSH, LQKENI. Trimming took 3 bases from V and 8 from J, leaving 14 bases between them. CDR3: CASSPYSDREPQHF. Here the CDR3 DNA reads TGTGCCAGCTCACCCTACAGTGACCGGGAGCCCCAGCATTTT.

The V call is TRBV7-9, the J call TRBJ2-1; either TRBD1 or TRBD2 may fit D (7 bases each). Looked up from germline, CDR1 is SEHNR and CDR2 is FQNEAQ (reference sequence). V lost 3 bases and J lost 7, with 22 bases in between. This CDR3 region has 17 residues. This CDR3 is CASSLVASGTEQNEQFF. The CDR3 DNA sequence: TGTGCCAGCAGCTTGGTCGCGAGCGGGACAGAGCAGAATGAGCAGTTCTTC.

V gene TRBV5-1 combines with J gene TRBJ2-7, with 10 bases aligning to TRBD1. Trimming took 0 bases from V and 2 from J; bases not matched to a gene: 5. Germline CDR1 reads SGHRS; CDR2 reads YFSETQ. CDR3 size: 16 residues. The CDR3 nucleotides read TGCGCCAGCAGCTTGGCCGGGACAGGGGTCCCCTACGAGCAGTACTTC. As protein: CASSLAGTGVPYEQYF.

This clone occurred a few times. The rearrangement links TRBV28 to TRBJ2-7, with D possibly matching TRBD1 (6 bases). The germline V and J ends were trimmed by 8 bases and 3 bases, with 17 bases remaining between them. Germline V gene lookup returns CDR1 MDHEN and CDR2 SYDVKM. The length of the CDR3 is 14 residues. The CDR3 sequence is CASLHRASIYEQYF. The DNA of the CDR3 is TGTGCCAGCTTACACAGGGCGTCGATCTACGAGCAGTACTTC.

V usage is TRBV18 and J usage is TRBJ1-2; a possible D gene is TRBD1 (5 bases). Per the germline V gene, CDR1 is KGHSH and CDR2 is LQKENI. This CDR3 comprises 14 residues. V gave up 3 bases and J gave up 8 bases, with 16 bases separating them. Written as DNA, the CDR3 is TGTGCCAGCTCACCTCCAGCTAAGAGGGACGGCTACACCTTC. Protein: CASSPPAKRDGYTF.

The rearrangement links TRBV27 to TRBJ2-1; 9 nucleotides match TRBD2. There are 17 residues in the CDR3. CDR1 and CDR2 from the germline V gene are MNHEY and SMNVEV (reference sequence). With 7 bases clipped from V and 8 bases from J, the junction kept 18 bases outside the gene matches. In nucleotides, the CDR3 is TGTGCCAGCAAACCCTTCTCTCTAAGCGGGAGGTGGGATGAGCAGTTCTTC. As protein: CASKPFSLSGRWDEQFF.

The V and J genes are TRBV27 and TRBJ2-3, with a weak D call TRBD1 (6 bases). Germline V gene sequence: CDR1 MNHEY, CDR2 SMNVEV (reference sequence). V was clipped by 3 bases and J by 4 bases, with 11 bases between them. The CDR3 is made up of 14 amino acids. The CDR3 here is CASSFQQGSDTQYF. The CDR3 coding sequence is TGTGCCAGCAGTTTCCAACAGGGATCAGATACGCAGTATTTT.

This chain links TRBV4-1 with TRBJ1-2, with D possibly matching TRBD1 (6 bases). The length of the CDR3 is 13 residues. Trimming removed 4 bases from V and 6 bases from J, with 12 bases in between. Germline V gene sequence: CDR1 MGHRA, CDR2 YSYEKL. The CDR3 reads CASSPLGADGYTF. CDR3 DNA sequence: TGCGCCAGCAGCCCCCTGGGGGCTGATGGCTACACCTTC.

V and J are TRBV27 and TRBJ1-5; no reliable D call. Trimming removed 4 bases from V and 1 base from J, with 11 bases in between. The CDR3 is 15 residues long. Germline V gene lookup returns CDR1 MNHEY and CDR2 SMNVEV (reference sequence). This chain's CDR3 is CASSSHIGSNQPQHF. The CDR3 DNA is TGTGCCAGCAGTTCCCACATAGGGAGCAATCAGCCCCAGCATTTT.

This chain joins TRBV15 and TRBJ2-1, with 7 bases aligning to TRBD2. J was trimmed by 7 bases and V by 6 bases; bases with no gene match: 9. Germline loops: CDR1 LNHNV, CDR2 YYDKDF (reference sequence). This CDR3 contains 14 residues. The DNA for the CDR3 is TGTGCCACCAGGGCTCGGCGGGAGTGGAATGAGCAGTTCTTC. Amino acids: CATRARREWNEQFF.

V and J are TRBV27 and TRBJ2-5; weak D call: TRBD2 (5 bases). The J call may be faulty, since TRBJ2-7 better matches the DNA end. Germline lookup yields CDR1 MNHEY and CDR2 SMNVEV (reference sequence). This CDR3 spans 16 amino acids. The CDR3 sequence is CASSLGPGAGLYEQYF. DNA of the CDR3: TGTGCCAGCAGTTTAGGTCCGGGCGCGGGCCTCTACGAGCAGTACTTC.

This clone was found once. The same CDR3 arises from other DNA sequences in this sample as well. This rearrangement joins TRBV5-5 to TRBJ1-4, with D unresolved. CDR1 and CDR2 from the germline V gene are SGHKS and YYEKEE (reference sequence). The V end lost 0 bases, the J end lost 7 bases, and 1 base lay between the germline ends. CDR3 length equals 11 residues. CDR3 sequence: CASSLGEKLFF. The CDR3, as DNA: TGTGCCAGCAGCTTGGGTGAAAAACTGTTTTTT.

In its sample, this clone was seen a few times. The V gene is TRBV19, the J gene TRBJ2-7; a possible D gene is TRBD1 (6 bases). CDR1 and CDR2 (germline): LNHDA, SQIVND (reference sequence). V was shortened by 6 bases and J by 0 bases, with 12 bases between the two germline ends. The CDR3 loop spans 14 amino acids. The CDR3 reads CASSLGQSSYEQYF. The CDR3 DNA reads as TGTGCCAGTAGCCTTGGACAGAGCTCCTACGAGCAGTACTTC.